This is a list of T cell receptor beta chains from one sample in a study of OX40 agonist ivuxolimab in advanced cancers. TCRdb's copy holds only in-frame clones and misses some; the assay was immunoSEQ multiplex PCR. The data hold fewer than 30,000 clones, with roughly 80% observed a single time. The sample consisted of CD4+ or CD8+ T cells sorted from blood, taken in a trial of the OX40 agonist ivuxolimab. Source of these receptors: an adult with an advanced solid tumor such as melanoma, head and neck, liver or kidney cancer. The CDR3 runs from the conserved cysteine through the conserved F or W. The order of the fields is J gene, V gene, D gene, clone size, CDR3 protein, CDR3 DNA. A D gene is named only where the DNA matches it firmly. Not every row has a clone size; where given, it reads once, few, many or a size class.

TRBJ1-1	TRBV9	NA	NA	CASSAKSGPAVNTEAFF	TGTGCCAGCAGCGCCAAGAGCGGCCCCGCTGTGAACACTGAAGCTTTCTTT
TRBJ2-3	TRBV29-1	NA	NA	CSVEALSTDTQYF	TGCAGCGTTGAAGCCTTAAGCACAGATACGCAGTATTTT
TRBJ2-2	TRBV7-8	NA	NA	CASSDSRSAANTGELFF	TGTGCCAGCAGCGACTCCAGGAGTGCCGCGAACACCGGGGAGCTGTTTTTT
TRBJ2-5	TRBV29-1	TRBD2	once	CSVLGLAGKETQYF	TGCAGCGTCCTCGGACTAGCGGGTAAAGAGACCCAGTACTTC
TRBJ2-3	TRBV6-4	NA	NA	CASSDSPGHNTDTQYF	TGTGCCAGCAGTGACTCCCCGGGACACAACACAGATACGCAGTATTTT
TRBJ1-2	TRBV28	NA	NA	CASSGVGGYGYTF	TGTGCCAGCAGCGGGGTGGGGGGCTATGGCTACACCTTC
TRBJ2-7	TRBV10-2	TRBD2	NA	CASSWDYSYEQYF	TGCGCCAGCAGTTGGGACTACTCCTACGAGCAGTACTTC
TRBJ2-7	TRBV6-5	NA	NA	CASTEFDGSYEQYF	TGTGCCAGCACCGAATTCGACGGATCCTACGAGCAGTACTTC
TRBJ2-3	TRBV6-5	TRBD1	NA	CASSYGTATDTQYF	TGTGCCAGCAGTTATGGGACAGCCACAGATACGCAGTATTTT
TRBJ2-1	TRBV5-6	NA	NA	CASSLASLAYEQFF	TGTGCCAGCAGCTTGGCCAGCCTAGCCTATGAGCAGTTCTTC
TRBJ2-7	TRBV7-2	NA	NA	CASSFTGTAYEQYF	TGTGCCAGCAGCTTTACCGGGACGGCCTACGAGCAGTACTTC
TRBJ2-4	TRBV5-8	NA	NA	CASSLVGARSDIQYF	TGTGCCAGCAGCTTGGTCGGGGCAAGATCGGACATTCAGTACTTC
TRBJ1-1	TRBV28	NA	NA	CASSLMDTNTEAFF	TGTGCCAGCAGTCTTATGGACACGAACACTGAAGCTTTCTTT
TRBJ1-3	TRBV29-1	NA	NA	CSVESNPGSGNTIYF	TGCAGCGTTGAATCAAACCCTGGCTCTGGAAACACCATATATTTT
TRBJ2-3	TRBV30	NA	NA	CAWSSGTTSTDTQYF	TGTGCCTGGAGTTCCGGGACCACTAGCACAGATACGCAGTATTTT
TRBJ1-2	TRBV4-1	TRBD1	NA	CASSQETGFYGYTF	TGCGCCAGCAGCCAAGAGACAGGGTTTTATGGCTACACCTTC
TRBJ2-7	TRBV28	TRBD1	NA	CASSFNPKQGDLKAEQYF	TGTGCCAGCAGTTTTAATCCCAAACAGGGGGACCTCAAGGCCGAGCAGTACTTC
TRBJ2-3	TRBV27	TRBD2	NA	CASSQPPGLAGGTDTQYF	TGTGCCAGCAGTCAACCCCCGGGACTAGCGGGGGGCACAGATACGCAGTATTTT
TRBJ1-1	TRBV28	NA	once	CASSLGGGRVMNTEAFF	TGTGCCAGCAGTTTGGGTGGGGGTAGGGTCATGAACACTGAAGCTTTCTTT
TRBJ1-1	TRBV6-4	NA	NA	CASRSDGGFRTEAFF	TGTGCCAGCAGATCAGATGGGGGATTTCGGACTGAAGCTTTCTTT
TRBJ1-2	TRBV6-1	NA	medium-sized	CASSEAGRPGLYGYTF	TGTGCCAGCAGTGAAGCGGGCAGACCCGGACTCTATGGCTACACCTTC
TRBJ1-5	TRBV30	TRBD1	NA	CAWRDRGNQPQHF	TGTGCCTGGAGGGACAGGGGAAATCAGCCCCAGCATTTT
TRBJ2-7	TRBV6-6	NA	NA	CASMDFYEQYF	TGTGCCAGCATGGATTTCTACGAGCAGTACTTC
TRBJ2-7	TRBV7-9	NA	NA	CASSYGPGEQYF	TGTGCCAGCAGCTACGGACCGGGCGAGCAGTACTTC
TRBJ2-1	TRBV19	NA	NA	CASSIRGSSYNEQFF	TGTGCCAGTAGTATTAGAGGGAGCTCCTACAATGAGCAGTTCTTC
TRBJ1-6	TRBV10-3	TRBD1	NA	CAISESGTGGSPLHF	TGTGCCATCAGTGAGTCAGGGACAGGGGGTTCACCCCTCCACTTT
TRBJ1-1	TRBV27	NA	NA	CASQRAVWPARPGNTEAFF	TGTGCCAGCCAGAGGGCGGTATGGCCAGCTAGGCCTGGGAACACTGAAGCTTTCTTT
TRBJ2-7	TRBV2	NA	NA	CASNSRGYYEQYF	TGTGCCAGCAATAGCAGGGGATACTACGAGCAGTACTTC
TRBJ2-3	TRBV15	TRBD1	NA	CATSRGDRVTDTQYF	TGTGCCACCAGCAGAGGCGACAGGGTCACAGATACGCAGTATTTT
TRBJ1-6	TRBV6-1	NA	NA	CASSEARTVNSPLHF	TGTGCCAGCAGTGAAGCTAGGACAGTGAATTCACCCCTCCACTTT
TRBJ1-5	TRBV4-3	NA	NA	CASSHGRTLHQPQHF	TGCGCCAGCAGCCATGGAAGGACACTTCATCAGCCCCAGCATTTT
TRBJ2-7	TRBV15	TRBD1	NA	CATSSRTGDYEQYF	TGTGCCACCAGCTCGCGGACAGGGGACTACGAGCAGTACTTC
TRBJ2-7	TRBV4-2	TRBD2	NA	CASSHAGTSGRHYEQYF	TGTGCCAGCAGCCATGCCGGGACTAGCGGGAGACACTACGAGCAGTACTTC
TRBJ2-1	TRBV6-6	NA	NA	CASSRGTPLGNEQFF	TGTGCCAGCAGTCGCGGGACCCCCCTTGGCAATGAGCAGTTCTTC
TRBJ2-3	TRBV27	TRBD2	NA	CASSLAGGTSTDTQYF	TGTGCCAGCAGTTTGGCGGGGGGGACTAGCACAGATACGCAGTATTTT
TRBJ2-2	TRBV29-1	TRBD2	NA	CSVDGVSGGPAGELFF	TGCAGCGTCGACGGGGTCTCGGGGGGGCCCGCCGGGGAGCTGTTTTTT